A single sample is the source of the 6 T cell receptor beta chains below, sequenced in a study of cytomegalovirus exposure and HLA in healthy donors. Researchers ran the PCR with 60 Vbeta and 13 Jbeta primers. Sequenced by immunoSEQ multiplex PCR; TCRdb stores in-frame clones only, minus some. The sample lists roughly 65,000 clones, 65% to 70% occurring once. The sample was PBMCs. The receptor source for this set is a middle-aged man in good health and CMV-seropositive.

The rearrangement links TRBV30 to TRBJ2-7; 9 nucleotides match TRBD2. This CDR3 is built from 15 residues. Trimming at V came to 0 bases and at J to 6 bases, leaving 9 bases not matched to a gene. CDR1 and CDR2 from the germline V gene are GTSNPN and SVGIG (reference sequence). For the CDR3, the DNA is TGTGCCTGGAGTGTATCGGGCGGGAGGGCCGTCGAGCAGTACTTC. It is translated as CAWSVSGGRAVEQYF.

This sequence joins TRBV7-6 and TRBJ1-1; 8 bases match TRBD1. With V trimmed by 5 bases and J by 0 bases, 2 bases remained unmatched. The CDR3 covers 14 residues. CDR1 is SGHVS and CDR2 is FNYEAQ in the germline V gene. The CDR3 protein is CASSLTGVNTEAFF. DNA for the CDR3: TGTGCCAGCAGCCTGACAGGGGTGAACACTGAAGCTTTCTTT.

The chain couples TRBV5-1 to TRBJ2-5, with 7 bases aligning to TRBD1. The germline gives CDR1 SGHRS, CDR2 YFSETQ. The V segment lost 2 bases and the J segment 2 bases; nucleotides outside the gene matches: 6. This CDR3 has 15 residues. The CDR3 region is CASSLNPTGQETQYF. CDR3 DNA: TGCGCCAGCAGCTTAAACCCGACAGGGCAAGAGACCCAGTACTTC.

This clone was found a few times. The chain links TRBV19 to TRBJ2-3, with D perhaps TRBD2 (5 bases). Germline V gene lookup returns CDR1 LNHDA and CDR2 SQIVND (reference sequence). The CDR3 spans 14 residues. V was pared by 7 bases and J by 4 bases, with 15 bases between. CDR3 DNA: TGTGCCAGTAATGGGGAGTGGGGAGCAGATACGCAGTATTTT. Translated, it gives CASNGEWGADTQYF.

The V gene is TRBV9, the J gene TRBJ2-5; D is possibly TRBD2 (7 bases). Trimming removed 4 bases at V and 5 bases at J, with 21 bases between. CDR3 size: 16 residues. CDR1 SGDLS and CDR2 YYNGEE come from the germline V gene. The CDR3 loop is CASSSEREGGSETQYF. In DNA form, the CDR3 reads TGTGCCAGCAGCTCCGAGAGGGAGGGGGGGTCGGAGACCCAGTACTTC.

This sequence joins TRBV7-2 and TRBJ1-6; 9 bases are a match to TRBD1. The CDR3 contains 15 residues. Per germline, CDR1 SGHTA and CDR2 FQGNSA. Trimming took 4 bases from V and 9 from J; bases not matched to a gene: 7. This chain's CDR3 is CASSSWTGASSPLHF. The CDR3, as DNA: TGTGCCAGCAGCTCATGGACAGGGGCATCTTCACCCCTCCACTTT.